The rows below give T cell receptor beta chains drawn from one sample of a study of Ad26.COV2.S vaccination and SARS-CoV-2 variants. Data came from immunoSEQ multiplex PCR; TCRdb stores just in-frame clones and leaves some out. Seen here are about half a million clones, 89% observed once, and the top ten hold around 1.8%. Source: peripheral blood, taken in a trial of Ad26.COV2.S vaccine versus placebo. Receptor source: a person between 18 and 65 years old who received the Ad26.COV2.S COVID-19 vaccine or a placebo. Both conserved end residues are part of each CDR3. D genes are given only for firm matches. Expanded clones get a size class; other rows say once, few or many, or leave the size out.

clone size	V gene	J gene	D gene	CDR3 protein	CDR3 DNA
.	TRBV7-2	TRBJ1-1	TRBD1	CASSSRQGRGAFF	TGTGCCAGCAGCTCCCGACAGGGGAGAGGAGCTTTCTTT
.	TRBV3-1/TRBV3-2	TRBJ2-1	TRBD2	CASSHRSGTSQFF	TGTGCCAGCAGCCATCGAAGCGGGACTTCTCAGTTCTTC
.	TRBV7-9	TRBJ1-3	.	CASSSAGVRGNTIYF	TGTGCCAGCAGCTCGGCAGGGGTACGGGGAAACACCATATATTTT
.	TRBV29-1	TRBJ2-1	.	CSVDYGTHYNEQFF	TGCAGCGTTGATTACGGGACGCATTACAATGAGCAGTTCTTC
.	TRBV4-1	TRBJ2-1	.	CASSQDGSAEQFF	TGCGCCAGCAGCCAAGATGGGAGTGCTGAGCAGTTCTTC
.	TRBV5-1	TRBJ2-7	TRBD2	CASSPSGGAYEQYF	TGCGCCAGCAGTCCAAGCGGGGGGGCCTACGAGCAGTACTTC
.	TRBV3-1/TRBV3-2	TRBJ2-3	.	CASSPSLLGPDTQYF	TGTGCCAGCAGCCCCTCCTTACTAGGGCCAGATACGCAGTATTTT
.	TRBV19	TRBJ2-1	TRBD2	CASSIRVAGVREQFF	TGTGCCAGTAGTATAAGGGTAGCGGGAGTCAGAGAGCAGTTCTTC
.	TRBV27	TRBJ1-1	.	CASTPSRVPNTEAFF	TGTGCCAGCACCCCGAGCAGGGTCCCGAACACTGAAGCTTTCTTT
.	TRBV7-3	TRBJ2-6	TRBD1	CASSLNRPTGSGANVLTF	TGTGCCAGCAGCTTAAACCGCCCGACAGGGTCTGGGGCCAACGTCCTGACTTTC
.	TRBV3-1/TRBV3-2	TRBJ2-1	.	CASSLGPTSVYNEQFF	TGTGCCAGCAGCCTAGGACCAACCTCGGTCTACAATGAGCAGTTCTTC
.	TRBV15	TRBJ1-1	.	CATSREVVRVNTEAFF	TGTGCCACCAGCAGAGAGGTTGTCAGGGTGAACACTGAAGCTTTCTTT
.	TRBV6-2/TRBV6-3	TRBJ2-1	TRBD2	CASSYDLGASGGRRSYNEQFF	TGTGCCAGCAGTTATGACTTGGGGGCTAGCGGGGGCCGGAGATCCTACAATGAGCAGTTCTTC
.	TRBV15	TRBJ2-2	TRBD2	CATSTRTRSSTGELFF	TGTGCCACCAGCACTCGGACTAGATCAAGTACCGGGGAGCTGTTTTTT
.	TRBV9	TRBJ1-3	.	CASSAQQGSGSGNTIYF	TGTGCCAGCAGCGCTCAGCAGGGGTCTGGGTCTGGAAACACCATATATTTT
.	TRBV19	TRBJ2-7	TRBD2	CANSKSPGGTAEQYF	TGTGCCAATAGTAAAAGCCCGGGAGGGACGGCCGAGCAGTACTTC
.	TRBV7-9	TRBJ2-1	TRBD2	CASSFSGSYNEQFF	TGTGCCAGCAGCTTTAGCGGGAGCTACAATGAGCAGTTCTTC
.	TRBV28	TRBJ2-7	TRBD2	CASSPWGTSGSNEQYF	TGTGCCAGCAGTCCATGGGGGACTAGCGGGAGCAACGAGCAGTACTTC
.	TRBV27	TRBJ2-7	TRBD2	CASSPPTSGAYEQYF	TGTGCCAGCAGTCCCCCGACTAGCGGGGCCTACGAGCAGTACTTC
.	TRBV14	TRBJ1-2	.	CASSPQRGKGGYTF	TGTGCCAGCAGCCCCCAGCGGGGAAAGGGGGGCTACACCTTC
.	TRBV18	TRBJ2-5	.	CASSGGQRDQETQYF	TGTGCCAGCTCCGGGGGCCAGCGGGACCAAGAGACCCAGTACTTC
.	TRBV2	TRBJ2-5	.	CASSVPDAEETQYF	TGTGCCAGCAGTGTTCCGGATGCTGAAGAGACCCAGTACTTC
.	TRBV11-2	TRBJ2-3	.	CASSLVIGIHTDTQYF	TGTGCCAGCAGCTTAGTCATTGGGATACACACAGATACGCAGTATTTT
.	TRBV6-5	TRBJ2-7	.	CASISSLGGPYEQYF	TGTGCCAGCATTTCCTCTCTCGGGGGACCGTACGAGCAGTACTTC
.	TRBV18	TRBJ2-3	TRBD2	CASSPGLAGTDTQYF	TGTGCCAGCTCCCCAGGACTAGCAGGCACAGATACGCAGTATTTT
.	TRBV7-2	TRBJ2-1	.	CASRGGSSYNEQFF	TGTGCCAGCAGAGGGGGGAGCTCCTACAATGAGCAGTTCTTC
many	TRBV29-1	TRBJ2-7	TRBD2	CSVELAGEAGTEQYF	TGCAGCGTTGAACTAGCGGGAGAAGCTGGGACCGAGCAGTACTTC
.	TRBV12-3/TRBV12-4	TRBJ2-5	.	CASSSRGETQYF	TGTGCCAGCAGTTCAAGGGGAGAGACCCAGTACTTC
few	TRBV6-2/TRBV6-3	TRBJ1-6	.	CATRPRRRTSSYNSPLHF	TGTGCCACCCGCCCAAGACGGCGAACCTCCTCCTATAATTCACCCCTCCACTTT